Below, 12 T cell receptor beta chains from the same sample are listed, as sequenced in a study of cytomegalovirus exposure and HLA in healthy donors. Use of 60 Vbeta and 13 Jbeta primers characterized the PCR. Generated by immunoSEQ multiplex PCR, the TCRdb table keeps only in-frame clones and is missing some. In the table there are under 150,000 clones, 70% to 90% of which are singletons. Sequencing was done on a sample of PBMCs. These receptors came from a boy aged 10-17 years in good health and CMV-seronegative.

In this sample, this clone turned up a few times. This chain links TRBV5-1 with TRBJ2-1, with 11 bases aligning to TRBD2. This CDR3 comprises 17 residues. Per germline, CDR1 SGHRS and CDR2 YFSETQ. J gave up 7 bases and V 0 bases, and 9 bases lay outside the gene matches. CDR3: CASSLGLAGGFLNEQFF. The CDR3 DNA follows: TGCGCCAGCAGCTTGGGGCTAGCGGGGGGATTTTTGAATGAGCAGTTCTTC. Full variable domain (missing parts from reference TRBV5-1 and TRBJ2-1): KAGVTQTPRYLIKTRGQQVTLSCSPISGHRSVSWYQQTPGQGLQFLFEYFSETQRNKGNFPGRFSGRQFSNSRSEMNVSTLELGDSALYLCASSLGLAGGFLNEQFFGPGTRLTVL.

The V call is TRBV6-1, the J call TRBJ1-1, with TRBD1 matching over 7 bases. V dropped 3 bases and J dropped 4; count of bases not matched to a gene: 8. Looked up from germline, CDR1 is MNHNS and CDR2 is SASEGT. This CDR3 region has 15 residues. In DNA, the CDR3 is TGTGCCAGCAGTGATGAGGGGGCTGCGGGCACTGAAGCTTTCTTT. Amino acid sequence: CASSDEGAAGTEAFF.

This clone was found a few times. The chain couples TRBV6-6 to TRBJ1-1; 7 bases map to TRBD1. The CDR3 runs 14 residues. Germline CDR1 and CDR2: MNHNY and SVGAGI (reference sequence). J was trimmed by 5 bases and V by 5 bases; bases with no gene match: 8. The CDR3 sequence: CASSDRAGRTEAFF. In nucleotides, the CDR3 is TGTGCCAGCAGTGACAGGGCAGGTCGGACTGAAGCTTTCTTT.

CDR3 sequence reads: CASSSPGNEQYF. DNA for the CDR3: TGCGCCAGCAGCTCTCCAGGGAACGAGCAGTACTTC. The V call is TRBV5-1, the J call TRBJ2-7, with TRBD1 as a possible D gene (5 bases). Trimming left V 3 bases short and J 5 bases short, with 9 bases between. CDR1 is SGHRS, CDR2 YFSETQ, per germline. The CDR3 spans 12 residues.

The chain joins TRBV2 to TRBJ1-2, with D maybe TRBD1 (6 bases). The V gene lost 6 bases and the J gene lost 8 bases, with 10 bases spanning the gap. The CDR3 has 11 amino acids. Germline CDR1 is SNHLY and CDR2 is FYNNEI. CDR3: CASRGGRGYTF. The CDR3 coding sequence is TGTGCCAGCAGAGGGGGAAGGGGCTACACCTTC.

The count of this clone is one. The rearrangement joins TRBV2 to TRBJ2-7, with a possible D match to TRBD1 (5 bases). The V and J ends lost 2 bases and 5 bases respectively, with 16 bases between them. The CDR3 runs 15 residues. Germline V lookup: CDR1 SNHLY, CDR2 FYNNEI. CDR3 sequence (DNA): TGTGCCAGCAGTGAATTTATTGGGGCTTCTAACGAGCAGTACTTC. Amino acids: CASSEFIGASNEQYF. The full variable domain, completed using reference TRBV2 and TRBJ2-7, is EPEVTQTPSHQVTQMGQEVILRCVPISNHLYFYWYRQILGQKVEFLVSFYNNEISEKSEIFDDQFSVERPDGSNFTLKIRSTKLEDSAMYFCASSEFIGASNEQYFGPGTRLTVT.

V usage is TRBV19 and J usage is TRBJ1-6, with D possibly TRBD1 on 5 matching bases. Trimming shortened V by 4 bases and J by 10 bases, and 17 bases separated the two germline ends. Germline V CDR1 and CDR2: LNHDA, SQIVND (reference sequence). The CDR3 is 15 residues long. The CDR3 coding sequence is TGTGCCAGTAGTAAGGCCGCCGGGGGATACTCACCCCTCCACTTT. The encoded protein is CASSKAAGGYSPLHF.

This chain uses TRBV11-2 with TRBJ1-5; TRBD1 might be the D (6 bases). CDR1 and CDR2 (germline): SGHAT, FQNNGV. The germline V and J ends were trimmed by 1 base and 7 bases, with 14 bases remaining between them. The CDR3 is made up of 15 amino acids. CDR3 residues: CASSLGVGRGQPQHF. In DNA form, the CDR3 reads TGTGCCAGCAGCTTAGGTGTGGGCAGGGGACAGCCCCAGCATTTT. The complete variable domain, with remaining parts taken from reference TRBV11-2 and TRBJ1-5, reads EAGVAQSPRYKIIEKRQSVAFWCNPISGHATLYWYQQILGQGPKLLIQFQNNGVVDDSQLPKDRFSAERLKGVDSTLKIQPAKLEDSAVYLCASSLGVGRGQPQHFGDGTRLSIL.

This chain links TRBV4-3 with TRBJ1-4, with D possibly being TRBD1 (6 bases). Deletions cut 4 bases from V and 7 bases from J, with 16 bases between. The CDR3 extends over 15 amino acids. The germline gives CDR1 LGHNA, CDR2 YSLEER. CDR3 bases: TGCGCCAGCAGCCGAGATGCAGGGGAGTTTGAAAAACTGTTTTTT. Its protein is CASSRDAGEFEKLFF.

This clone was detected a few times. V and J are TRBV5-1 and TRBJ1-2; 7 positions match TRBD1. This CDR3 region has 14 residues. Germline V CDR1 and CDR2: SGHRS, YFSETQ. V was clipped by 0 bases and J by 8 bases; unmatched bases: 7. The CDR3 reads CASSLGQGFYGYTF. CDR3 nucleotides: TGCGCCAGCAGCTTGGGACAGGGATTTTACGGCTACACCTTC.

The chain couples TRBV5-1 to TRBJ2-1; D perhaps matches TRBD1 (5 bases). The germline V gene encodes CDR1 SGHRS and CDR2 YFSETQ. This CDR3 has 16 amino acids. V was shortened by 0 bases and J by 7 bases, with 17 bases between the two germline ends. As DNA, the CDR3 is TGCGCCAGCAGCTTGGGTGGAGCCAGGGCCCTTAATGAGCAGTTCTTC. The encoded protein is CASSLGGARALNEQFF.

The chain uses TRBV5-1 and TRBJ2-7; perhaps TRBD2 as D (6 bases). Between the trimmed V and J ends, which lost 0 bases and 3 bases, there was a span of 13 bases. The CDR3 contains 15 residues. Germline V gives CDR1 SGHRS, CDR2 YFSETQ. CDR3 sequence (DNA): TGCGCCAGCAGCTTGGTGGGCCAGGGACTCTACGAGCAGTACTTC. Translating gives CASSLVGQGLYEQYF.